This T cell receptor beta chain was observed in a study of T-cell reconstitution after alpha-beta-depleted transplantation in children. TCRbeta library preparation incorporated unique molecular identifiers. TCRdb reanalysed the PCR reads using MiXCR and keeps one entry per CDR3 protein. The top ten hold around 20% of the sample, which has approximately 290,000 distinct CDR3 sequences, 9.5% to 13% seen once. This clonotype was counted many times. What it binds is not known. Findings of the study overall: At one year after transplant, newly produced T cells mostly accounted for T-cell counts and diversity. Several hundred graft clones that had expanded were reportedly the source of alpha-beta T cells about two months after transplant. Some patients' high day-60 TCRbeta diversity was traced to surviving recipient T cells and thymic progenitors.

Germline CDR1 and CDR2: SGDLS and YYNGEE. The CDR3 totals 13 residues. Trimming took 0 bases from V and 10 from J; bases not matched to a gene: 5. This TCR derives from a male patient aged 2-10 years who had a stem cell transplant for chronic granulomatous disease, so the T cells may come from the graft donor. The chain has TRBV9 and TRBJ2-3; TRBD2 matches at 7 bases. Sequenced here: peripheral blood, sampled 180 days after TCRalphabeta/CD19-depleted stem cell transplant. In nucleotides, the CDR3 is TGTGCCAGCAGCGTAGGCCCTAGCGGATCGCAGTATTTT. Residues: CASSVGPSGSQYF.